This record covers a single T cell receptor beta chain. What it binds is not known. Deletions cut 5 bases from V and 6 bases from J, with 17 bases between. The CDR3 length is 15 residues. Germline V gene sequence: CDR1 SGHTA, CDR2 FQGNSA. The sample belongs to a study of PD-1 blockade in classical Hodgkin lymphoma. Study-level findings and limits: TCR diversity at baseline was reported to be reduced in newly diagnosed patients relative to healthy donors.

Time point in this sample: cycle 4 day 1 (C4D1), after 6 weeks of nivolumab. All trial patients relapsed after autologous stem cell transplantation. From thawed PBMCs, CD4+ T cells were purified using magnetic negative selection. This table comes from immunoSEQ multiplex PCR, and its TCRdb copy is limited to in-frame clones, with some not included. The table includes more than 25,000 clones, around 83% detected once. This TCR was sampled from a human donor with classical Hodgkin lymphoma. This chain links TRBV7-2 with TRBJ1-5; weak D call: TRBD1 (5 bases). The sample consisted of CD4+ T cells from blood, taken before the fourth cycle of nivolumab. This CDR3 is CASSPGVGVSQPQHF. The CDR3, as DNA: TGTGCCAGCAGCCCCGGGGTGGGGGTTAGTCAGCCCCAGCATTTT.